This T cell receptor beta chain was found in a study of blood T cell repertoires in COVID-19 (dated by TCRdb to the early 2020s). With respect to the entire study: Samples covering the acute and convalescent phases of COVID-19 were provided by collaborators in the United States, Italy and Spain. The samples were drawn from the first 160 participants of the ongoing ImmuneRACE study and from 1,200 or so subjects provided by 6 global collaborators. A freely available public database, intended as a resource for researchers studying the immune response to SARS-CoV-2, is where the repertoires were released. The prospective study material was composed of cDNA or gDNA derived from T cells, B-cell-depleted T cells, or PBMCs. Where available, HLA class I and class II types were taken from metadata supplied by the sample provider and were not determined by assay-based typing. Sample metadata almost always included a de-identified subject ID, COVID-19 status, age in years and sex. Subjects who had been exposed to COVID-19, were actively infected with it, or had recovered from it provided the deeply sampled blood TCRbeta repertoires that made up the dataset.

General findings and caveats noted by the study authors: How much clinical and demographic metadata was included differed by source and by participant, and the metadata was provided uncurated.

Each collaborating institution followed its own protocols to collect whole blood in K2EDTA tubes. Collaborator samples were shipped for TCRbeta analysis as frozen whole blood, isolated PBMCs, or DNA extracted from either sample type. The immunoSEQ Assay, a bias-controlled multiplex PCR, was used to amplify TCRbeta CDR3 regions from genomic DNA. The source study handled its data this way. The number of nucleated cells in each sample was estimated by amplification of reference gene primers within the assay. To quantify the absolute abundance of each unique TCRbeta CDR3 rearrangement, sequence reads were collapsed and filtered. For each sample, productive Simpson clonality was calculated as the square root of Simpson's diversity index over productive rearrangements. Sourced from immuneACCESS, this table was stored by TCRdb with only in-frame sequences that have V and J called. A share of the clones is absent; for the studies checked, an unresolved V gene accounts for under half, and the remainder has no known explanation. V and J calls and clone size are copied from that table; D and trimming were computed from the DNA. In this sample the table shows tens of thousands of clones, nearly 90% of which occur a single time. Of the sample, around 29% falls within the top ten clones.

A word on this clone: Its antigen is unknown. Per-nucleotide qualities are absent, and no much larger clonotype sits a single base away.

Between the V and J ends, shortened by 7 bases and 1 base respectively, the junction contains 19 bases. Including cysteine and phenylalanine, the CDR3 has 16 amino acids. Only the CDR3 part of the read is kept: 48 bases, read in frame from the first base. The germline V gene provides CDR1 WSHSY and CDR2 SAAADI. This TCR was recovered from a man aged 45-65 years with acute or convalescent COVID-19. In this chain, TRBV10-2 is recombined with TRBJ1-2; no D gene can be assigned with confidence. Input material: peripheral blood. CDR3 sequence: CASMEGSGSHNYGYTF. The DNA is TGCGCCAGCATGGAGGGTTCTGGGTCCCATAACTATGGCTACACCTTC.